The clone carrying this TCR beta chain appeared once. Its antigen is still unknown. Unmatched junction bases numbered 8, after V lost 7 bases and J lost 3 bases. Germline assignment: CDR1 SNHLY and CDR2 FYNNEI. The length of the CDR3 is 16 residues. RNA transcripts gave rise to amplified TCR beta CDR3 regions. In the first-round RT-PCR of the TCR CDR3, the HTBI primer set was used. TCRdb used MiXCR to reprocess the multiplex PCR reads, holding one entry per CDR3 protein. The data contain about 640,000 distinct CDR3 sequences, under 25% of them singletons. Fresh peripheral blood, roughly 9.6 ml, was the source of the PBMCs. The data are from a study of T cells in Graves' hyperthyroidism and ophthalmopathy. Study at large: Sampling of peripheral blood happened at initial diagnosis, prior to any treatment. Overall study results and limits: Most thyroid clonotypes expanded above 0.001 appeared in blood too.

Source material: blood. The clonotype was recovered from a man aged 25 to 40 with Graves' ophthalmopathy. The J gene is TRBJ2-2, the V gene TRBV2; TRBD2 matches 10 bases. CDR3 loop: CASNRLAGGDTGELFF. The CDR3 DNA is TGTGCCAGCAATCGGTTAGCGGGAGGTGACACCGGGGAGCTGTTTTTT.